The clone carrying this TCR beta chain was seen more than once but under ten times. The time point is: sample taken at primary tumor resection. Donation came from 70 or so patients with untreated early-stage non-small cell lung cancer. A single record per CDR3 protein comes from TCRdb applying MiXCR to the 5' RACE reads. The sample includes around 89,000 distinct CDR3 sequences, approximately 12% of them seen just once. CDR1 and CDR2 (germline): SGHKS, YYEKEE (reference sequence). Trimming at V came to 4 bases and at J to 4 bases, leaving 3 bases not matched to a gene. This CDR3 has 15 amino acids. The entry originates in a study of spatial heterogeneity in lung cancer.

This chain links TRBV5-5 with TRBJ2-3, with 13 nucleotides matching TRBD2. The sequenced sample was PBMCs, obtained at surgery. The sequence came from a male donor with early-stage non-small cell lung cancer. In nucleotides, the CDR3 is TGTGCCAGCAGCCTAACTAGCGGGGGGGCAGATACGCAGTATTTT. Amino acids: CASSLTSGGADTQYF.